This T cell receptor (beta chain) was sequenced in a study of CD8 T cells in ankylosing spondylitis (dated by TCRdb to 2016 to 2017). Regarding the complete study: To find TCR variants linked to disease, the study profiled T cell receptor beta repertoires in ankylosing spondylitis patients and healthy donors. Peripheral blood was sampled, and synovial fluid was additionally collected from ankylosing spondylitis patients. The full study cohort was made up of about 24 ankylosing spondylitis patients and 108 healthy donors. The research as a whole found: A TCR beta motif made up of several highly homologous amino acid variants appeared to be characteristic of blood from ankylosing spondylitis patients. Some TCR beta motif variants had previously been reported in synovial fluid and blood of reactive arthritis patients, which suggested common disease-initiation mechanisms. According to the report, matched synovial fluid samples from ankylosing spondylitis patients were significantly enriched for the disease-linked clones. The disease-linked clones showed a CD8+ phenotype and occurred at relatively low frequencies in peripheral blood.

Of note for this clonotype: Which antigen it targets is not known. Base qualities were left out, and no much larger clone turns up one base away.

Including the terminal cysteine and phenylalanine, the CDR3 comprises 15 residues. The retained sequence is limited to the CDR3, 45 bases, with the frame set at the first base. V is clipped by 5 bases and J by 4 bases, and the sequence between their germline boundaries is 15 bases long. Based on the germline V gene (reference sequence), the CDR1 and CDR2 sequences are DFQATT and SNEGSKA. Sequencing instrument: Illumina HiSeq 2500. Quantitative 5'-RACE with molecular barcodes was used to prepare TCR beta libraries. Turning to the authors' computational methods: Disease-linked TCR variants were identified with a new computational method built on a probabilistic model of VDJ rearrangement. The public reads were reanalyzed by TCRdb: fastp trimming at Q25, MiXCR alignment, in-frame beta chains only. When rows share a CDR3 protein, they turn into one entry using the most common DNA and genes. TCRdb, not the authors, supplied the V and J calls. The sample contains a few hundred thousand distinct CDR3 sequences, roughly a quarter of them found a single time. The ten largest make up 0.6% to 0.75% of the sample.

The source of this sequence is a male donor with ankylosing spondylitis or in good health (not recorded which). Material: blood, either unsorted or a sorted T cell fraction (not recorded which). The V and J segments used are TRBV20-1 and TRBJ2-6; the D gene is unclear. The CDR3 sequence is CSARRTSSGANVLTF. The DNA sequence follows: TGCAGTGCTCGGCGTACATCGTCAGGGGCCAACGTCCTGACTTTC.